These 8 T cell receptor beta chains were all obtained from the same sample, sequenced in a study of OX40 agonist ivuxolimab in advanced cancers. Only in-frame clones appear in the TCRdb table, and some are missing; sequencing was by immunoSEQ multiplex PCR. This sample yields more than 25,000 clones, of which more than 85% are seen a single time; under 20% belongs to the top ten. The sample in question was CD4+ or CD8+ T cells sorted from blood, obtained in a trial of the OX40 agonist ivuxolimab. The origin of the receptors is an adult with an advanced solid tumor such as melanoma, head and neck, liver or kidney cancer.

The CDR3, as DNA: TGTGCCAGCAGCTTATTAGCGTGGTTCCATGAGCAGTTCTTC. Protein sequence: CASSLLAWFHEQFF. The chain carries TRBV13 and TRBJ2-1; D perhaps matches TRBD2 (5 bases). Trimming took 2 bases from V and 8 from J, leaving 13 bases between them. The CDR3 contains 14 residues. Germline assignment: CDR1 PRHDT and CDR2 FYEKMQ (reference sequence).

CDR3 nucleotide sequence: TGTGCCAGCACCCTACCCGGCGGGCGGGAGCAGTACTTC. Translated: CASTLPGGREQYF. This chain links TRBV6-6 with TRBJ2-7; D possibly corresponds to TRBD2 (5 bases). The germline V and J ends were trimmed by 7 bases and 7 bases, with 17 bases remaining between them. CDR3 length: 13 amino acids. The V gene's germline CDR1 is MNHNY and CDR2 SVGAGI (reference sequence).

The J gene is TRBJ2-1, the V gene TRBV4-2; 9 bases fit TRBD2. The CDR3 sequence is 16 residues long. Trimming cost V 0 bases and J 7 bases; bases outside gene matches: 7. Germline-derived CDR1 and CDR2 are LGHNA and YNFKEQ. CDR3 in DNA: TGTGCCAGCAGCCAAGATTGGCTAGCGGGAAAAAATGAGCAGTTCTTC. Its translation: CASSQDWLAGKNEQFF.

The V call is TRBV5-1, the J call TRBJ2-3, with no clear D. This CDR3 spans 14 amino acids. Germline CDR1 SGHRS, CDR2 YFSETQ. Trimming pared 2 bases from V and 2 bases from J, leaving 9 bases between. The CDR3 nucleotides read TGCGCCAGCAGCTTCCCTTCCATCACAGATACGCAGTATTTT. The encoded protein is CASSFPSITDTQYF.

The rearrangement joins TRBV11-3 to TRBJ1-1; D ambiguous. Germline loops: CDR1 SGHNT, CDR2 YENEEA. This CDR3 region has 15 residues. V lost 0 bases and J lost 1, with 9 bases in between. The CDR3: CASSLDPGSNTEAFF. Written as DNA, the CDR3 is TGTGCCAGCAGCTTAGATCCGGGCTCGAACACTGAAGCTTTCTTT.

This chain connects TRBV11-3 to TRBJ2-4; D is possibly TRBD2 (5 bases). The germline CDR1 and CDR2 sequences are SGHNT and YENEEA. This CDR3 is 16 amino acids long. V was cut by 0 bases and J by 5 bases, with 14 bases left in between. CDR3 residues: CASSLDLGLMENIQYF. The CDR3 bases are TGTGCCAGCAGCTTAGATCTCGGACTTATGGAAAACATTCAGTACTTC.

The V call is TRBV4-1, the J call TRBJ2-1, with D maybe TRBD2 (5 bases). The CDR3 length is 15 residues. The germline gives CDR1 MGHRA, CDR2 YSYEKL. V was trimmed by 5 bases and J by 2 bases, leaving 13 bases between them. CDR3 in DNA: TGCGCCAGCAGCTCCCCCGCGGGCGCCTACAATGAGCAGTTCTTC. Translated: CASSSPAGAYNEQFF.

This clone was seen just once. The chain has TRBV19 and TRBJ1-1; tentatively, D is TRBD1 (6 bases). In germline, CDR1 is LNHDA, CDR2 SQIVND (reference sequence). This CDR3 has 13 amino acids. V was clipped by 3 bases and J by 5 bases, with 10 bases between them. CDR3 region: CASSIIGGTEAFF. As DNA, the CDR3 is TGTGCCAGTAGTATCATAGGGGGAACTGAAGCTTTCTTT.